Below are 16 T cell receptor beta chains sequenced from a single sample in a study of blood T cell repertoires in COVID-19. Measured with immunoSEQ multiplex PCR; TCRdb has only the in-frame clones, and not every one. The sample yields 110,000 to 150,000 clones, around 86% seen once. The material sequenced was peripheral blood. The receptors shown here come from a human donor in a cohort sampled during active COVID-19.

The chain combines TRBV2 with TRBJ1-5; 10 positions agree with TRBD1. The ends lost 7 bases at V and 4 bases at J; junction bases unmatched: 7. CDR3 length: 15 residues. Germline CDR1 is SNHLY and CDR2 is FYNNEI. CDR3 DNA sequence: TGTGCCAGCAAGGTGACGGACAGGGGGAATCAGCCCCAGCATTTT. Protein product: CASKVTDRGNQPQHF.

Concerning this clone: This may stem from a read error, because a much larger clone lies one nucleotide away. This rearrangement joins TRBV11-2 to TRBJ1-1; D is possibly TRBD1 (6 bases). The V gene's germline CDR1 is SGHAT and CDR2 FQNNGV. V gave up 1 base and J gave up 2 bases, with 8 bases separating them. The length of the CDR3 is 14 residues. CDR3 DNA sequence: TGTGCCAGCAGCTTAGGCAGGGGTAACACTGAAGCTTTCTTT. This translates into CASSLGRGNTEAFF.

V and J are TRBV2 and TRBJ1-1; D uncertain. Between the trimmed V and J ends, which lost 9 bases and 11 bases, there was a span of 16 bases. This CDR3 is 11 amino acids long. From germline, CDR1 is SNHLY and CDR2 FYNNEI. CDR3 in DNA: TGTGCCAGGACACCCTTCGGCGGGGCTTTCTTT. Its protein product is CARTPFGGAFF.

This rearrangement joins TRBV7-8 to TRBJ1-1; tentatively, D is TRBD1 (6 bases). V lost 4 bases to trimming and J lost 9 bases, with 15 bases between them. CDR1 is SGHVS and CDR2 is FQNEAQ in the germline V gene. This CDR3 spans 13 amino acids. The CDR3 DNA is TGTGCCAGCAGCTCCCTGGCCGGACAGCAAGCTTTCTTT. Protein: CASSSLAGQQAFF.

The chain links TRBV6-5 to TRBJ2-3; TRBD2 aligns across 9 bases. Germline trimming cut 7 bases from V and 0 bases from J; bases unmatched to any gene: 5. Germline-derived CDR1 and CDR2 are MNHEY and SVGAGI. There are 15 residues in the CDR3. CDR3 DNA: TGTGCCAGCATCGGACTAGCGACCAGCACAGATACGCAGTATTTT. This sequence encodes CASIGLATSTDTQYF.

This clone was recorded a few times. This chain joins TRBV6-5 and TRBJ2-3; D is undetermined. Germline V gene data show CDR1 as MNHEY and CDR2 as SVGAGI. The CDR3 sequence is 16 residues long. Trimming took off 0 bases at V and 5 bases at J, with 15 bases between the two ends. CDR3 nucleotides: TGTGCCAGCAGTTACTCGAATGGGCAGACGCAAGATACGCAGTATTTT. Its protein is CASSYSNGQTQDTQYF.

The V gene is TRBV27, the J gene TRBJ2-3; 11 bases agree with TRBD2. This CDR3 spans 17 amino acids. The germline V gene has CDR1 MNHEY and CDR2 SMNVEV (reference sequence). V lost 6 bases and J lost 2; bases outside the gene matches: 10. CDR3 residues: CASRPSLAGGFTDTQYF. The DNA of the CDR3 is TGTGCCAGCAGACCCTCCTTAGCGGGAGGGTTCACAGATACGCAGTATTTT.

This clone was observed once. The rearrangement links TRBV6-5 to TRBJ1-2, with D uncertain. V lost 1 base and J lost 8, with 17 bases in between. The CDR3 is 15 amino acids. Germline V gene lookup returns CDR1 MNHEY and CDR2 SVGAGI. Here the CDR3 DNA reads TGTGCCAGCAGTTACTTGGGATCCGGGGAGCGAGGCTACACCTTC. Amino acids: CASSYLGSGERGYTF.

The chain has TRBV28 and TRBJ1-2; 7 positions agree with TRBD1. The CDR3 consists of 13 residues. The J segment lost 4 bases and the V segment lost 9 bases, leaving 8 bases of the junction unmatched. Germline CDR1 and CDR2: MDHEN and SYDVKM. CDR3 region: CASIGNRGYGYTF. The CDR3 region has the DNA TGTGCCAGTATCGGAAACAGGGGCTATGGCTACACCTTC.

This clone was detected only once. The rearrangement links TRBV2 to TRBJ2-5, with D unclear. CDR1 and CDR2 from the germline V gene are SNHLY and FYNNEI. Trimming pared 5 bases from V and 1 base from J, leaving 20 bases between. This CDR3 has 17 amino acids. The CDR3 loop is CASSTQVDSIFQETQYF. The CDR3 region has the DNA TGTGCCAGCAGTACTCAAGTTGACTCTATTTTCCAAGAGACCCAGTACTTC. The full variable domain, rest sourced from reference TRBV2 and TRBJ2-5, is EPEVTQTPSHQVTQMGQEVILRCVPISNHLYFYWYRQILGQKVEFLVSFYNNEISEKSEIFDDQFSVERPDGSNFTLKIRSTKLEDSAMYFCASSTQVDSIFQETQYFGPGTRLLVL.

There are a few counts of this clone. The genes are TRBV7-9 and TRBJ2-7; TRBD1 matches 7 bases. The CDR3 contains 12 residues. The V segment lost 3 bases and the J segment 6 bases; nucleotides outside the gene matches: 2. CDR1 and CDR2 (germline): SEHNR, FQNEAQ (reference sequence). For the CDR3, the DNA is TGTGCCAGCAGCTTCGGACAGGTCGAGCAGTACTTC. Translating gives CASSFGQVEQYF.

The CDR3, as DNA: TGTGCCAGCAGTTTATGGACAGGATCTAATGAAAAACTGTTTTTT. Translating it yields CASSLWTGSNEKLFF. The chain has TRBV28 and TRBJ1-4, with D possibly being TRBD1 (6 bases). The CDR3 totals 15 residues. Trimming stripped 0 bases from V and 3 bases from J, with 8 bases between. CDR1 and CDR2 from the germline V gene are MDHEN and SYDVKM. The entire variable domain, with the rest obtained from reference TRBV28 and TRBJ1-4, is as follows: DVKVTQSSRYLVKRTGEKVFLECVQDMDHENMFWYRQDPGLGLRLIYFSYDVKMKEKGDIPEGYSVSREKKERFSLILESASTNQTSMYLCASSLWTGSNEKLFFGSGTQLSVL.

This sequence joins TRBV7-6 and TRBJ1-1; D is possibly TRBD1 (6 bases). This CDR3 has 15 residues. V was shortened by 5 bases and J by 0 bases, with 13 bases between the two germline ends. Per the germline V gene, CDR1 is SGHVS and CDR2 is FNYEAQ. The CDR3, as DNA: TGTGCCAGCAGCCAAAACACAGGGATGAACACTGAAGCTTTCTTT. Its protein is CASSQNTGMNTEAFF.

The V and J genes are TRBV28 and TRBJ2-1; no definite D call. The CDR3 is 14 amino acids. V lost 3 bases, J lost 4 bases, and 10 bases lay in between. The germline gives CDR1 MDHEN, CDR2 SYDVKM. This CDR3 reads CASSFYSPYNEQFF. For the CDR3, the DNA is TGTGCCAGCAGTTTCTATTCCCCTTACAATGAGCAGTTCTTC.

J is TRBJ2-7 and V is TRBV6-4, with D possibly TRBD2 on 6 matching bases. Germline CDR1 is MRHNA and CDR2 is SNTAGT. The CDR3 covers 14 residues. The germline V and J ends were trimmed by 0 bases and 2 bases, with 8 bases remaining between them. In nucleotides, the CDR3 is TGTGCCAGCAGTGACTCTAGCGGTACCTACGAGCAGTACTTC. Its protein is CASSDSSGTYEQYF.

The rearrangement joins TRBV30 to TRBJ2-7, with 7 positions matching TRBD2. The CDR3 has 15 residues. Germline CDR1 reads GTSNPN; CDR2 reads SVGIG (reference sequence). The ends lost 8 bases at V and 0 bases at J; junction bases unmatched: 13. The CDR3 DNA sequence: TGTGCCCTAGGCCGAGAGGGAGGGCCCTCCTACGAGCAGTACTTC. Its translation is CALGREGGPSYEQYF.